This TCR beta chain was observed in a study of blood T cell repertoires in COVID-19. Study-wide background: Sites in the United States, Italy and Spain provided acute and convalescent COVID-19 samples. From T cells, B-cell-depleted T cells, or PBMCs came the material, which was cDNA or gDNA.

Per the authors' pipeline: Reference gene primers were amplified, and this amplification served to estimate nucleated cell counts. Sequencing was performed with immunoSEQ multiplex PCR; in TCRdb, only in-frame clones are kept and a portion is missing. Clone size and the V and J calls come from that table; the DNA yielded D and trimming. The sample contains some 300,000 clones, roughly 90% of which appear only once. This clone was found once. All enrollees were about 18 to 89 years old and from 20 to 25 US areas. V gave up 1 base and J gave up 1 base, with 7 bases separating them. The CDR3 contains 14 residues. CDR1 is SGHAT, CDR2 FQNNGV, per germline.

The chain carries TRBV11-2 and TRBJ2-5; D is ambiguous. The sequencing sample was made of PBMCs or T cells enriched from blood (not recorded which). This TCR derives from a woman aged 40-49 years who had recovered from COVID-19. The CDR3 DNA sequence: TGTGCCAGCAGCTTAGGCGGCAGCCAAGAGACCCAGTACTTC. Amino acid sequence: CASSLGGSQETQYF.